Listed below are T cell receptor beta chains from one sample, sequenced in a study of blood T cell repertoires in COVID-19. Only in-frame clones appear in the TCRdb table, and some are missing; sequencing was by immunoSEQ multiplex PCR. Counted here are around 300,000 clones, approximately 90% occurring once; the ten biggest clones make up about 2.2%. Sequencing was performed on peripheral blood. The source is a woman aged 25 to 39 with COVID-19, enrolled during active disease. Both conserved end residues are part of each CDR3.

V: TRBV27
J: TRBJ2-7
CDR3: CASSLGYAYEQYF

V: TRBV29-1
J: TRBJ1-2
CDR3: CSAELRDRGGYTF

V: TRBV29-1
J: TRBJ2-7
CDR3: CSVQGSGRGEQYF

V: TRBV2
J: TRBJ2-1
CDR3: CASNGDSYNEQFF

V: TRBV5-1
J: TRBJ1-2
CDR3: CASSLGQGAEGYTF

V: TRBV28
J: TRBJ1-6
CDR3: CASSYGQEGNSPLHF

V: TRBV5-8
J: TRBJ1-2
CDR3: CASSLGERRYF

V: TRBV28
J: TRBJ1-5
CDR3: CASSFLAYDPPEEPQHF

V: TRBV9
J: TRBJ2-1
CDR3: CASSPGLAGGWGFSYNEQFF

V: TRBV28
J: TRBJ2-7
CDR3: CASSFRASGYEQYF

V: TRBV6-5
J: TRBJ1-3
CDR3: CASIPDREIRNTIYF

V: TRBV7-9
J: TRBJ1-1
CDR3: CASSLTGGLGNTEAFF

V: TRBV30
J: TRBJ1-2
CDR3: CAWSSPGQGPYGYTF

V: TRBV7-9
J: TRBJ1-2
CDR3: CASSLQGGRNYGYTF

V: TRBV28
J: TRBJ2-7
CDR3: CASSLVKQDDYEQYF

V: TRBV5-4
J: TRBJ2-3
CDR3: CASSLSDTQYF

V: TRBV12-5
J: TRBJ2-1
CDR3: CASGQGRGVNEQFF

V: TRBV7-9
J: TRBJ2-1
CDR3: CASSLEPSGHEQFF

V: TRBV19
J: TRBJ1-2
CDR3: CASSLGRDLQGYTF

V: TRBV4-1
J: TRBJ1-2
CDR3: CASSHQGSGTTGGYTF

V: TRBV5-5
J: TRBJ1-2
CDR3: CASSPGLNYGYTF

V: TRBV28
J: TRBJ2-7
CDR3: CASSLPGTGGEEQYF

V: TRBV7-2
J: TRBJ2-7
CDR3: CASSFTSGGGEQYF